The source of this TCR beta chain is a study of T cells in Graves' hyperthyroidism and ophthalmopathy. The V and J ends lost 1 base and 10 bases respectively, with 10 bases between them. This CDR3 has 12 residues. In germline, CDR1 is MGHRA, CDR2 YSYEKL. Amplified TCR beta CDR3 regions derived from RNA transcripts. The HTBI primer set drove a first-round RT-PCR of the TCR CDR3. From the multiplex PCR reads, TCRdb called clonotypes with MiXCR, one entry per CDR3 protein. Among a few hundred thousand distinct CDR3 sequences listed, 15% to 17% were seen once. The chain has TRBV4-1 and TRBJ1-1; D is ambiguous. Sequenced input: blood. The sequence came from a woman between 25 and 40 years old with Graves' hyperthyroidism. CDR3 residues: CASSQGPQGAFF. The CDR3 DNA follows: TGCGCCAGCAGCCAAGGCCCCCAAGGAGCTTTCTTT.